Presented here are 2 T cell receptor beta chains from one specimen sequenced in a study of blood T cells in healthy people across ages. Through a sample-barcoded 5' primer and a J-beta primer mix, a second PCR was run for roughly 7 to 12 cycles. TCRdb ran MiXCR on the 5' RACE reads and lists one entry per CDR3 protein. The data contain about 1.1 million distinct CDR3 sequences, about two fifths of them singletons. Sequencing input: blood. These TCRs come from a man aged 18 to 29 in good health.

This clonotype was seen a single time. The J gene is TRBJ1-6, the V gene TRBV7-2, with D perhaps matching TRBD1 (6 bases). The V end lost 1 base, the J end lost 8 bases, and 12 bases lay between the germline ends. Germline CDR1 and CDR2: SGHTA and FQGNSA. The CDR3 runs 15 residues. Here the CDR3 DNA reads TGTGCCAGCAGCTTAGAGACAGGCTCCTATTCACCCCTCCACTTT. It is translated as CASSLETGSYSPLHF.

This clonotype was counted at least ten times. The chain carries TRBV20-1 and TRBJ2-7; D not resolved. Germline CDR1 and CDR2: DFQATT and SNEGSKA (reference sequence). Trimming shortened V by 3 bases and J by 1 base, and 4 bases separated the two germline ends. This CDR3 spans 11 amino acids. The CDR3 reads CSASGSYEQYF. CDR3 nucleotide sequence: TGCAGTGCTAGCGGGTCCTACGAGCAGTACTTC.